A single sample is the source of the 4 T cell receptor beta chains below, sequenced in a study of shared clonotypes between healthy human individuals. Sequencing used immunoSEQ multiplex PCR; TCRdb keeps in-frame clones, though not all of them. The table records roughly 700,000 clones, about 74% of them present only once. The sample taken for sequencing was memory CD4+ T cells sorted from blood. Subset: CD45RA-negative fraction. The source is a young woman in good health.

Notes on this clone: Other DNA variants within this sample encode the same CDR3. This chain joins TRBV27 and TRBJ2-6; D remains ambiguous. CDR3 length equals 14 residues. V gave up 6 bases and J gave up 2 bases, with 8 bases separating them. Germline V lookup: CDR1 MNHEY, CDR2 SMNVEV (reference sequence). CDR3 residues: CASSRDPGANVLTF. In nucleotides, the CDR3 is TGTGCCAGCAGCCGTGATCCTGGGGCCAACGTCCTGACTTTC.

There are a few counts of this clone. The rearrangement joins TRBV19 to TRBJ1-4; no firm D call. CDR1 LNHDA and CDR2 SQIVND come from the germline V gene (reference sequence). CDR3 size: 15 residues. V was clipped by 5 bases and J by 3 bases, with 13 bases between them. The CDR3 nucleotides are TGTGCCAGTAGTCCCCGGGCAGTAGCTAATGAAAAACTGTTTTTT. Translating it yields CASSPRAVANEKLFF.

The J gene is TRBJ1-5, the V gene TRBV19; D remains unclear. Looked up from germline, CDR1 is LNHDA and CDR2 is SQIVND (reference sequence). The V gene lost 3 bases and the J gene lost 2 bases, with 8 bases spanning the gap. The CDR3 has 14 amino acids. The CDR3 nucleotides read TGTGCCAGTAGTATCGGTTGGGGCAATCAGCCCCAGCATTTT. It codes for CASSIGWGNQPQHF.

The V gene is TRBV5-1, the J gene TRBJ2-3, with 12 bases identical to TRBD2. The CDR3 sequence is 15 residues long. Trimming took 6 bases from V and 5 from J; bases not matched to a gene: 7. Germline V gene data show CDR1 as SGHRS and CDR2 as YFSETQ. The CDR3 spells CASTGLAGKKDTQYF. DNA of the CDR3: TGCGCCAGCACCGGACTAGCGGGAAAGAAAGATACGCAGTATTTT.